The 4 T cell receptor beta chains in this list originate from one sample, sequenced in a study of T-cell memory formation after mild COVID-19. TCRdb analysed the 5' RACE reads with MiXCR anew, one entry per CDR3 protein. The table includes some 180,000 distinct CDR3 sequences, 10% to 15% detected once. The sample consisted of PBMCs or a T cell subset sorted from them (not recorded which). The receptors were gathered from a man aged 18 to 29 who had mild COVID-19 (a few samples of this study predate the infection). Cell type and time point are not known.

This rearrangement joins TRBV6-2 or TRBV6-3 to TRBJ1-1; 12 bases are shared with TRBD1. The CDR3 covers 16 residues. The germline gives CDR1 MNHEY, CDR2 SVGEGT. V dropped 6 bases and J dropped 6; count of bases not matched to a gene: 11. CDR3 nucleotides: TGTGCCAGCAGGGGTAGGGACAGGGGGCCTTACGCTGAAGCTTTCTTT. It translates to CASRGRDRGPYAEAFF.

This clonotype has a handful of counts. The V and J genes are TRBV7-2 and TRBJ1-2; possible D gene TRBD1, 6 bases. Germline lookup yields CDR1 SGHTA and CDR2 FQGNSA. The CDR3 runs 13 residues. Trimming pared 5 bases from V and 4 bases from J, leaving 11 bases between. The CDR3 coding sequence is TGTGCCAGCAGCCCCGGGGGGCCCTATGGCTACACCTTC. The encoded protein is CASSPGGPYGYTF.

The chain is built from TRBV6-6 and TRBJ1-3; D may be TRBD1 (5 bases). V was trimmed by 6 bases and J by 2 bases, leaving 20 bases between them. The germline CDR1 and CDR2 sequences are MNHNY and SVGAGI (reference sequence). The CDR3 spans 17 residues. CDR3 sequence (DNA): TGTGCCAGCAGCACCCTCCGGGGGGGAAGGCCTGGAAACACCATATATTTT. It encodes CASSTLRGGRPGNTIYF.

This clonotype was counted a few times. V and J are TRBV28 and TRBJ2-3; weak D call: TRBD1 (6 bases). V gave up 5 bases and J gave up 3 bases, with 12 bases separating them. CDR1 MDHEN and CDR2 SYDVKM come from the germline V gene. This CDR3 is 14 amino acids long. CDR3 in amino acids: CASSPRQGTDTQYF. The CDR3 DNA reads TGTGCCAGCAGTCCTCGGCAGGGGACAGATACGCAGTATTTT.